The entry that follows covers one T cell receptor beta chain sequence. The entry originates in a study of OX40 agonist ivuxolimab in advanced cancers. In the study overall: Those treated in dose escalation had hepatocellular carcinoma, melanoma, renal cell cancer or head and neck cancer.

Germline V CDR1 and CDR2: GTSNPN, SVGIG (reference sequence). Between the trimmed V and J ends, which lost 4 bases and 5 bases, there was a span of 14 bases. The CDR3 is 13 residues long. Sequencing used immunoSEQ multiplex PCR; TCRdb keeps in-frame clones, though not all of them. The top ten clones hold around 1.5% of a sample with about 53,000 clones, 70% to 90% of them seen once. The chain carries TRBV30 and TRBJ2-5, with D tentatively TRBD1 (5 bases). The starting material was CD4+ or CD8+ T cells sorted from blood, obtained in a trial of the OX40 agonist ivuxolimab. The sequence derives from an adult with an advanced solid tumor such as melanoma, head and neck, liver or kidney cancer. The CDR3 DNA sequence: TGTGCCTGGATAATGTCAGGGTCGGAGACCCAGTACTTC. Protein product: CAWIMSGSETQYF.